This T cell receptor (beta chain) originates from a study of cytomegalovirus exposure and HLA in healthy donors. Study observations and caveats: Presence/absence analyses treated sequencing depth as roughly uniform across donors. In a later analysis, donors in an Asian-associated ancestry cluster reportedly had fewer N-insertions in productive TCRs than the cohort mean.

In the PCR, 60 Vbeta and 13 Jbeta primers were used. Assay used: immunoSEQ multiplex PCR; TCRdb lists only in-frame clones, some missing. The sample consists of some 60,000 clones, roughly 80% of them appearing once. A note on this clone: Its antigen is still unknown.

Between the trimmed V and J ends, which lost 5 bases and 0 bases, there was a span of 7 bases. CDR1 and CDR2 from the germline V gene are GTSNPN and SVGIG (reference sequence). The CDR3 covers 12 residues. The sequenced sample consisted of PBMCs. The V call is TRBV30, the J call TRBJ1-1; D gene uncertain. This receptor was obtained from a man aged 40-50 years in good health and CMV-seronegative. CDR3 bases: TGTGCCTGGGACTTTCTGAACACTGAAGCTTTCTTT. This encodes CAWDFLNTEAFF.